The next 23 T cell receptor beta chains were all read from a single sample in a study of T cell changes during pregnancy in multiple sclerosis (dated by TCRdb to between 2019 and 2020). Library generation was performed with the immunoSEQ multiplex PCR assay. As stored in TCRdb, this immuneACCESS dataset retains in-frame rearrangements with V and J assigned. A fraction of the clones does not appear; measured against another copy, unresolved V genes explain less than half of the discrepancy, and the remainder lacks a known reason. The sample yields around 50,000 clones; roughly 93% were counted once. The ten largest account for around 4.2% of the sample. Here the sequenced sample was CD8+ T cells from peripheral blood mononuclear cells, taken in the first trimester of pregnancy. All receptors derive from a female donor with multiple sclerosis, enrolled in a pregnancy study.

CDR3 amino acids: CASSVSPNYGYTF. CDR3 DNA sequence: TGTGCCAGCAGCGTCTCCCCTAACTATGGCTACACCTTC. This chain joins TRBV9 and TRBJ1-2; no firm D call. Germline loops: CDR1 SGDLS, CDR2 YYNGEE. This CDR3 is 13 amino acids long. Trimming shortened V by 2 bases and J by 0 bases, and 5 bases separated the two germline ends.

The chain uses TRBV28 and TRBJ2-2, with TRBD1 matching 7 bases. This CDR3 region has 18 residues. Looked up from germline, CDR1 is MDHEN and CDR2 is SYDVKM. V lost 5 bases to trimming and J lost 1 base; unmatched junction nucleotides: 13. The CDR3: CASSKGAMTPENTGELFF. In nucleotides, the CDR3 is TGTGCCAGCAGTAAGGGGGCGATGACTCCAGAGAACACCGGGGAGCTGTTTTTT.

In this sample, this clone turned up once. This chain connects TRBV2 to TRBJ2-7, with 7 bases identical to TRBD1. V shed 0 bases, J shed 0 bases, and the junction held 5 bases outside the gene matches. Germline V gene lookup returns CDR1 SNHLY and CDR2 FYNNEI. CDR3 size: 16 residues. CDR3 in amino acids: CASSEALGGSSYEQYF. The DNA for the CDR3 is TGTGCCAGCAGTGAAGCGCTAGGGGGCAGCTCCTACGAGCAGTACTTC.

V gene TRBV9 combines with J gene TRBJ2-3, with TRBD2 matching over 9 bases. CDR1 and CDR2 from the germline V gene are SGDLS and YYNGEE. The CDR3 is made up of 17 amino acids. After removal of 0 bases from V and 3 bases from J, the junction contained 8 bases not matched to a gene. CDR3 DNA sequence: TGTGCCAGCAGCGTAGGGTTTCGCGGGGGGGAGACAGATACGCAGTATTTT. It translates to CASSVGFRGGETDTQYF.

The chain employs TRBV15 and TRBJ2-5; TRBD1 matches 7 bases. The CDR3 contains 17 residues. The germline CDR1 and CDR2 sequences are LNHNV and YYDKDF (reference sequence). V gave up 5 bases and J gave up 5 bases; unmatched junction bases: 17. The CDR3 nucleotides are TGTGCCACCAGCCCCTCCTGGGACAGCACCAGGGGGGAGACCCAGTACTTC. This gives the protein CATSPSWDSTRGETQYF.

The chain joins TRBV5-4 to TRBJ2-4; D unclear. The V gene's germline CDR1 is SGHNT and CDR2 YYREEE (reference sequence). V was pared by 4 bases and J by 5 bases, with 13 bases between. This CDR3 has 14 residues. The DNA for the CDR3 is TGTGCCAGCAGCATACATCCGGAGCAAAACATTCAGTACTTC. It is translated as CASSIHPEQNIQYF.

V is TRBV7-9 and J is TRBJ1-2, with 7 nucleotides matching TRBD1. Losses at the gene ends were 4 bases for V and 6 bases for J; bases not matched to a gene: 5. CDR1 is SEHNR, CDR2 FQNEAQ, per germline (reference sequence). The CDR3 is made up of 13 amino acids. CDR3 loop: CASSYQTGNGYTF. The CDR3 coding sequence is TGTGCCAGCAGCTACCAGACAGGGAATGGCTACACCTTC. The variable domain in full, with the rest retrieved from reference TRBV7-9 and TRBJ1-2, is DTGVSQNPRHKITKRGQNVTFRCDPISEHNRLYWYRQTLGQGPEFLTYFQNEAQLEKSRLLSDRFSAERPKGSFSTLEIQRTEQGDSAMYLCASSYQTGNGYTFGSGTRLTVV.

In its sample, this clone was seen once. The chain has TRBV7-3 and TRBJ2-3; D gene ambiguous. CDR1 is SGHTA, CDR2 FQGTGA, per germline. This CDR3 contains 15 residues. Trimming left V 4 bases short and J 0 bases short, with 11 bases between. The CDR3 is CASSSLTLSTDTQYF. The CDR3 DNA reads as TGTGCCAGCAGCTCCTTGACACTCAGCACAGATACGCAGTATTTT.

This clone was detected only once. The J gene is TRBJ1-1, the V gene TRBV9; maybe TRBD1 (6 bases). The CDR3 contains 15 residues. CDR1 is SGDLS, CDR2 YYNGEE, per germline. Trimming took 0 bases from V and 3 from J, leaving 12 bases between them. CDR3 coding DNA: TGTGCCAGCAGCGTAGTAGGGGGGGCGGACACTGAAGCTTTCTTT. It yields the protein CASSVVGGADTEAFF.

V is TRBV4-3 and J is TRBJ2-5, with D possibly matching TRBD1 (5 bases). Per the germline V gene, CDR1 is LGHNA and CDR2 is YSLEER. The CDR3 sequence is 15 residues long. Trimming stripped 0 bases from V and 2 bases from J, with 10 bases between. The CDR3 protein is CASSQEIQGQETQYF. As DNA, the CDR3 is TGCGCCAGCAGCCAAGAGATCCAGGGACAAGAGACCCAGTACTTC.

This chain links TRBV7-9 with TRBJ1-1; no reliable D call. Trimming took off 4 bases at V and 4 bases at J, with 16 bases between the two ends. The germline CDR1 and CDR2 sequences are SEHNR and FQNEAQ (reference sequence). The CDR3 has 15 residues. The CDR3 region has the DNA TGTGCCAGCAGCTCGCCGGGCCCGGGAGGCACTGAAGCTTTCTTT. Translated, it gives CASSSPGPGGTEAFF.

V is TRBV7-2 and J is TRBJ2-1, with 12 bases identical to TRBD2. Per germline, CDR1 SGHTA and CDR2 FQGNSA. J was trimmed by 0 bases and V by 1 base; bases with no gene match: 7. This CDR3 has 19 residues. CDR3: CASSLGLAGGSSSYNEQFF. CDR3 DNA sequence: TGTGCCAGCAGCTTAGGCCTAGCGGGGGGGTCAAGCTCCTACAATGAGCAGTTCTTC.

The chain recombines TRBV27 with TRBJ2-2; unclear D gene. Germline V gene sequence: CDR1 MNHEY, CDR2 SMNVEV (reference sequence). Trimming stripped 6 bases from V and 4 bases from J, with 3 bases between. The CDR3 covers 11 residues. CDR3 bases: TGTGCCAGCAGGCGCACCGGGGAGCTGTTTTTT. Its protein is CASRRTGELFF.

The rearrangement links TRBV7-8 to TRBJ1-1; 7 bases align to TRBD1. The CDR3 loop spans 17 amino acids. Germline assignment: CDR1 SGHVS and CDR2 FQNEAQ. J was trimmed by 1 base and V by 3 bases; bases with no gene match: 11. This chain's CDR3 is CASSLFGRGQGNTEAFF. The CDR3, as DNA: TGTGCCAGCAGCTTGTTTGGAAGGGGGCAGGGGAACACTGAAGCTTTCTTT.

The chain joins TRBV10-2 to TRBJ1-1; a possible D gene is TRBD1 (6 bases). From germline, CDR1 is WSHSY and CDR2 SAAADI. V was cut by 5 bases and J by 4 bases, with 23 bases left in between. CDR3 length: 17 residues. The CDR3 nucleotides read TGCGCCAGCAGTCCCTCTGATCCCAGGGGTCGGAGCACTGAAGCTTTCTTT. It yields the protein CASSPSDPRGRSTEAFF.

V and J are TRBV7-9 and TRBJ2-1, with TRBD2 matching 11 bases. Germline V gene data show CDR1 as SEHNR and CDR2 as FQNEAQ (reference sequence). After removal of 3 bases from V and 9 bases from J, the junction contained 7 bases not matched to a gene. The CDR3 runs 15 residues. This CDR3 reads CASSFVAGGGPEQFF. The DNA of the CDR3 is TGTGCCAGCAGCTTCGTAGCGGGAGGGGGACCTGAGCAGTTCTTC.

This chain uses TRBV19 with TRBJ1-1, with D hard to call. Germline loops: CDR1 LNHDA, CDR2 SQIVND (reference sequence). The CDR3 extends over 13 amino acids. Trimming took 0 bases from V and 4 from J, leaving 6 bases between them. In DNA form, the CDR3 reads TGTGCCAGTAGTATAGAGGAGGGCACTGAAGCTTTCTTT. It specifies CASSIEEGTEAFF. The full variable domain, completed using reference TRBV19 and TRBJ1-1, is DGGITQSPKYLFRKEGQNVTLSCEQNLNHDAMYWYRQDPGQGLRLIYYSQIVNDFQKGDIAEGYSVSREKKESFPLTVTSAQKNPTAFYLCASSIEEGTEAFFGQGTRLTVV.

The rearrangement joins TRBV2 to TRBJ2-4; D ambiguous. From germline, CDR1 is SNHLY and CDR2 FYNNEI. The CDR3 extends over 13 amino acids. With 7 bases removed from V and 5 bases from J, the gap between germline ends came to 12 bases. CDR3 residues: CASKIFLENIQYF. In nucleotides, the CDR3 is TGTGCCAGCAAGATCTTTTTAGAAAACATTCAGTACTTC.

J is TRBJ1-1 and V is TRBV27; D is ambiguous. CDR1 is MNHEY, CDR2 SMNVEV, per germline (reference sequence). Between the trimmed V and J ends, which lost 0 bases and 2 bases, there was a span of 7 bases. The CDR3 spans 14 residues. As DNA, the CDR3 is TGTGCCAGCAGTTTATCAGCAGGTAACACTGAAGCTTTCTTT. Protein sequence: CASSLSAGNTEAFF.

The CDR3, as DNA: TGTGCCAGCAGCGTAGAGCGAACTAGCGAGGTTTACGAGCAGTACTTC. Translated, it gives CASSVERTSEVYEQYF. This sequence joins TRBV9 and TRBJ2-7; 7 nucleotides match TRBD2. Looked up from germline, CDR1 is SGDLS and CDR2 is YYNGEE. There are 16 residues in the CDR3. Losses at the gene ends were 0 bases for V and 4 bases for J; bases not matched to a gene: 10.

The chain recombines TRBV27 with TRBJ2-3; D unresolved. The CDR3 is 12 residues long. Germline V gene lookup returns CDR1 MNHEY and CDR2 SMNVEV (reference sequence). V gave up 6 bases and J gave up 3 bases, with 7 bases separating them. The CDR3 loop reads CASRGWTDTQYF. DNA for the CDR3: TGTGCCAGCAGGGGCTGGACAGATACGCAGTATTTT.

The CDR3 is CASSLSGTVNIEQFF. The CDR3 region has the DNA TGCGCCAGCAGCCTTTCCGGGACAGTGAATATTGAGCAGTTCTTC. This chain connects TRBV4-1 to TRBJ2-1; the match to TRBD1 covers 7 bases. CDR1 MGHRA and CDR2 YSYEKL come from the germline V gene. The CDR3 covers 15 residues. Trimming cost V 4 bases and J 9 bases; bases outside gene matches: 12.

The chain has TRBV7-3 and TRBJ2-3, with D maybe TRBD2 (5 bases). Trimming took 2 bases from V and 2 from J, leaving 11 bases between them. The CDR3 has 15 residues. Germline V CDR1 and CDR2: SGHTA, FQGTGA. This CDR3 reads CASSLEGGFTDTQYF. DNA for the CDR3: TGTGCCAGCAGCTTAGAGGGCGGATTCACAGATACGCAGTATTTT.